This TCR beta chain emerged from a study of blood T cell repertoires in COVID-19. Study information: Whether acute or convalescent, the COVID-19 samples came from the United States, Italy and Spain. PBMCs, B-cell-depleted T cells, or T cells provided the cDNA or gDNA that made up the material.

TCRdb keeps only in-frame clones here, not all; method: immunoSEQ multiplex PCR. The sample yields approximately 210,000 clones, roughly 87% seen once. Assignment of participants to cohorts was predicated upon participant-reported clinical history. Donors in Cohort 3 who had recovered were those with two negative PCRs, healthcare professional clearance, or resolution of their symptoms. The CDR3 covers 15 residues. Germline CDR1 LGHNA, CDR2 YSLEER. The V end was cut by 1 base, the J end by 0 bases, with 7 bases between. The sample consisted of PBMCs or T cells enriched from blood (not recorded which). This receptor was identified in a woman in her twenties or thirties who had recovered from COVID-19. V usage is TRBV4-3 and J usage is TRBJ1-3, with unresolved D. The CDR3: CASSQVYSSGNTIYF. CDR3 nucleotide sequence: TGCGCCAGCAGCCAAGTTTATAGCTCTGGAAACACCATATATTTT.